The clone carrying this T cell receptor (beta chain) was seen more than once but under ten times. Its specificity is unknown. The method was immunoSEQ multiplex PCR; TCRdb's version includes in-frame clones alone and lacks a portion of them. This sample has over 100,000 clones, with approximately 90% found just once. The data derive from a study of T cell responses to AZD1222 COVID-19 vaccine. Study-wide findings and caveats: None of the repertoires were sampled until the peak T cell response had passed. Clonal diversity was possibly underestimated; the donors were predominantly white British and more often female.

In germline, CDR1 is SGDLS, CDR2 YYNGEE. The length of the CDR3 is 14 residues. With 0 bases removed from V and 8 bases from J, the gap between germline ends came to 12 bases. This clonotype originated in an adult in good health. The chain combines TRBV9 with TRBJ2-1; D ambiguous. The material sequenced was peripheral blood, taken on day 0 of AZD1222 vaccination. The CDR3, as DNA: TGTGCCAGCAGCGTAGTTGATAGCAGCCATGAGCAGTTCTTC. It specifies CASSVVDSSHEQFF.